Sequencing of this T cell receptor beta chain was carried out in a study of T cells in Graves' hyperthyroidism and ophthalmopathy. Study conclusions and caveats: Among clonotypes expanded in thyroid above 0.001, most were also found in blood.

It was RNA transcripts that yielded the amplified TCR beta CDR3 regions. When the TCR CDR3 underwent first-round RT-PCR, the HTBI primer set was used. MiXCR was run by TCRdb on the multiplex PCR reads, yielding one entry per CDR3 protein. Of about 700,000 distinct CDR3 sequences listed, 14% were seen once; the top ten hold about 9.4%. This clonotype was counted many times. Its antigen remains unknown. The study excluded patients with uncontrolled infection, other autoimmune disease, pregnancy or lactation. Around 9.8 ml fresh peripheral blood yielded the PBMCs. Sequencing was carried out using blood. This clonotype was obtained from a woman aged 18-35 years with Graves' hyperthyroidism.

The CDR3 region has the DNA TGTGCCAGCTCACCTCCTGGAGCGGGAGGGTCCTACAATGAGCAGTTCTTC. Amino acid sequence: CASSPPGAGGSYNEQFF. The chain uses TRBV18 and TRBJ2-1; TRBD2 aligns across 10 bases. V trimming: 3 bases; J trimming: 1 base; junction bases outside the gene matches: 6. This CDR3 has 17 amino acids. Per germline, CDR1 KGHSH and CDR2 LQKENI.